This T cell receptor (beta chain) was sequenced during a study of T cell repertoires in cytomegalovirus infection. Whole-study context: Matching HLA type, along with CMV infection, was indicated by public TCR beta signatures.

MiXCR, applied by TCRdb to the reads, yields one record per CDR3 protein. The repertoire holds 150,000 to 200,000 distinct CDR3 sequences, with 28% as singletons. Points from the study as a whole: Adding up the frequency of public TCR beta families identified people who carried CMV plus the relevant HLA. CMV-specific TCR beta clonotypes restricted by HLA-C dominated the ex vivo response.

On this clonotype itself: Its antigen is still unknown.

The origin of this receptor is a human donor in good health (CMV status not recorded). Some clones in this sample may be carry-over from other donors' samples. The sequencing sample was made of PBMCs.

CDR3 nucleotides: TGTGCCAGTACGGTAGGACTAGCGGGGGCCTACGAGCAGTACTTC. Translated: CASTVGLAGAYEQYF. The rearrangement uses TRBV11-2 and TRBJ2-7, with 13 bases identical to TRBD2. This CDR3 is 15 amino acids long. Unmatched junction bases numbered 7, after V lost 9 bases and J lost 2 bases. CDR1 and CDR2 (germline): SGHAT, FQNNGV.